This T cell receptor (beta chain) was recorded in a study of response to subunit inactivated influenza vaccine (dated by TCRdb to the late 2010s). Describing the broader study: Deep quantitative T cell receptor repertoire profiling was used in the study to track responses to a trivalent subunit inactivated influenza vaccine. General conclusions and limits of the study: The authors suggested that each seasonal influenza vaccination may recruit only a limited number of new T cells.

This clonotype was seen a few times. Its antigen has not been determined. No base qualities exist here, and no much larger clone lies one base off it. The germline V gene sets CDR1 to MDHEN and CDR2 to SYDVKM. V is clipped by 7 bases and J by 3 bases, and the sequence between their germline boundaries is 16 bases long. Reading from cysteine to phenylalanine, the CDR3 counts 14 amino acids. The read is trimmed to its CDR3 DNA, 42 bases read in frame from base 1. Libraries were prepared through RT-PCR. Sequencer: Illumina HiSeq 2500. TCRdb ran its own pipeline on the public reads, namely fastp trimming at Q25 and MiXCR clone calling, and kept in-frame beta chains. Each CDR3 protein gets just one entry, which takes the most common genes and DNA from the rows behind it. The sample table contains under 950,000 distinct CDR3 sequences; only one count was recorded for 21% of them. The leading ten clones occupy more than 8.5% of the sample.

The source material was PBMCs from blood, sampled approximately 5 days after vaccination. The V and J genes are TRBV28 and TRBJ2-7; a tentative D match to TRBD1 spans 6 bases. The source is a man between 50 and 59 years old who received an inactivated influenza vaccine. Donor details come from another sample of the same person, matched by shared clones. The CDR3 region reads CASTLLGQSYEQYF. The nucleotides read TGTGCCAGCACCCTTCTAGGACAGAGCTACGAGCAGTACTTC.